The clone carrying this T cell receptor beta chain was seen only a few times. Its specificity is not known. This sample stems from a study of beta chain features in type 1 diabetes. Across the whole study: Cells sorted and examined across all samples totaled almost 110 million.

The CDR3 length is 10 residues. V lost 5 bases to trimming and J lost 4 bases, with 3 bases between them. CDR1 and CDR2 from the germline V gene are MDHEN and SYDVKM. General study points: The study found moderately but significantly shorter TCRB CDR3s in all four CD4+ subsets of Type 1 diabetes patients. When VDJ junctions were examined, type 1 diabetes patients showed fewer insertions and more deletions. Patients' naive, central memory and regulatory TCRB repertoires appeared more alike than those of healthy donors. Whether TCRB rearrangement is influenced by HLA type went unresolved here.

Reverse transcription of all isolated RNA meant that expressed TCRB transcripts were sequenced. Data came from immunoSEQ multiplex PCR; TCRdb stores just in-frame clones and leaves some out. Of a few hundred thousand clones in the sample, roughly an eighth are singletons; the top ten hold 0.015% to 0.02%. V usage is TRBV28 and J usage is TRBJ2-7; D unclear. The sample comprised naive CD4+ T cells from blood. The TCR comes from a man aged 30 to 45 with type 1 diabetes. For the CDR3, the DNA is TGTGCCAGCAGTCCTTACGAGCAGTACTTC. It yields the protein CASSPYEQYF. Complete variable domain (other parts from reference TRBV28 and TRBJ2-7): DVKVTQSSRYLVKRTGEKVFLECVQDMDHENMFWYRQDPGLGLRLIYFSYDVKMKEKGDIPEGYSVSREKKERFSLILESASTNQTSMYLCASSPYEQYFGPGTRLTVT.